This TCR beta chain is drawn from a study of cytomegalovirus exposure and HLA in healthy donors. Overall study context: Most donors, about 77% of around 400 genotyped, fell in the Caucasian-associated ancestry cluster.

PCR amplification relied on 60 Vbeta primers (plus 13 Jbeta primers). In the authors' methods: In a later analysis, of 84 million or so unique beta chains, some 10 million appeared in at least two donors. Only in-frame clones appear in the TCRdb table, and some are missing; sequencing was by immunoSEQ multiplex PCR. V, J and clone size reflect that table, while D and trimming were determined from the DNA. The repertoire has some 150,000 clones, about 9.2% of them found once; the top ten carry roughly 7%. The CDR3 has 14 amino acids. V was cut by 3 bases and J by 7 bases, with 15 bases left in between. CDR1 is KGHSH and CDR2 is LQKENI in the germline V gene. Notes on this clone: Its antigen remains unidentified.

Whole-study findings and limits: Some V segments could not be told apart, so they were left out, TRBV6-2 and TRBV6-3 among them. Specific recognition of CMV antigens was confirmed in vitro for three chains (all CMV-associated).

The genes are TRBV18 and TRBJ1-2; D call uncertain. The source material was PBMCs. The source of this sequence is a woman aged 35 to 49 in good health and CMV-seropositive. CDR3 DNA: TGTGCCAGCTCACCGGTACCGAAGACGGGTGGCTACACCTTC. Its translation is CASSPVPKTGGYTF. Full variable domain (remainder filled in from reference TRBV18 and TRBJ1-2): NAGVMQNPRHLVRRRGQEARLRCSPMKGHSHVYWYRQLPEEGLKFMVYLQKENIIDESGMPKERFSAEFPKEGPSILRIQQVVRGDSAAYFCASSPVPKTGGYTFGSGTRLTVV.